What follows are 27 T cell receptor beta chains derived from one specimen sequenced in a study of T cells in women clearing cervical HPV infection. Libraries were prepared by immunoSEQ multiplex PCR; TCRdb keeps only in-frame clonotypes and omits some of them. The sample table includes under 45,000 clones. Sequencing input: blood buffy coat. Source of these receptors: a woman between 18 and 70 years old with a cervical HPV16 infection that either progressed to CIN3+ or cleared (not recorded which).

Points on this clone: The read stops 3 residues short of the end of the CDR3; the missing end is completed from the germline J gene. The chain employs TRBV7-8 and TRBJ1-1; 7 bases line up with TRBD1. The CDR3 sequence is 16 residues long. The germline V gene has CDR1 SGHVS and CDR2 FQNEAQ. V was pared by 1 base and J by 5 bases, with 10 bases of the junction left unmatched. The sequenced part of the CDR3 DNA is TGTGCCAGCAGCTTAGATGCAGGGGGAGTAGTTACTGAA. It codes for CASSLDAGGVVTE. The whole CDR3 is CASSLDAGGVVTEAFF.

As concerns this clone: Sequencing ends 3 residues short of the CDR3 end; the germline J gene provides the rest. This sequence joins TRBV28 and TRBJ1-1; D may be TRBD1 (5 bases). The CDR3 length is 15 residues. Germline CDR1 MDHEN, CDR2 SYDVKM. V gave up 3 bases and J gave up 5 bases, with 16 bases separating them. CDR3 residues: CASSLGGASRTEAFF. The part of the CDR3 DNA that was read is TGTGCCAGCAGTTTGGGAGGGGCATCAAGAACTGAA.

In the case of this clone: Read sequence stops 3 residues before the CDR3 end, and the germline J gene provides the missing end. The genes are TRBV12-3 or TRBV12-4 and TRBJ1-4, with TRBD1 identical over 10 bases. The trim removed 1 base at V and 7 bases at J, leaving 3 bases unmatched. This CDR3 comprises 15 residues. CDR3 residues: CASSLGQGAGEKLFF. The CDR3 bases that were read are TGTGCCAGCAGTTTAGGACAGGGGGCAGGTGAAAAA.

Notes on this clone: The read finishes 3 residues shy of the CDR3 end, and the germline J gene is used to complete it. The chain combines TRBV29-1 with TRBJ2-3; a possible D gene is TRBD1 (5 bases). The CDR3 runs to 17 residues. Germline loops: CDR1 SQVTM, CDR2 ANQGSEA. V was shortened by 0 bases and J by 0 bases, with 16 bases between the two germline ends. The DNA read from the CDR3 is TGCAGCGTTGAAGATATGGGGCAGTCCCAAAGCACAGATACG. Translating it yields CSVEDMGQSQSTDT. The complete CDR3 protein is CSVEDMGQSQSTDTQYF.

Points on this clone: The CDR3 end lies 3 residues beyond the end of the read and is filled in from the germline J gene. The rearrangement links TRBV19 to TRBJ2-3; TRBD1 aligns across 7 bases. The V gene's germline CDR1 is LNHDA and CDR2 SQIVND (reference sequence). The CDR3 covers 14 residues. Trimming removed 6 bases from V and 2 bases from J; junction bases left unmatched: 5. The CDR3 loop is CASSPGQNTDTQYF. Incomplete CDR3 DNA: TGTGCCAGTAGCCCGGGACAGAACACAGATACG.

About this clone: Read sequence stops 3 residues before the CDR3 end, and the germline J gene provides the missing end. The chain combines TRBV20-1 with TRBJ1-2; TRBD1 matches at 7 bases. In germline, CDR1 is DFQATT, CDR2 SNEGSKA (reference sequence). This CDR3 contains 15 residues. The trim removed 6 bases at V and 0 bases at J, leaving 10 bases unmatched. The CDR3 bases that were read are TGCAGTGCAGCGGACAAGGGGGCCTCTAACTATGGC. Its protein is CSAADKGASNYG. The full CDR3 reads CSAADKGASNYGYTF.

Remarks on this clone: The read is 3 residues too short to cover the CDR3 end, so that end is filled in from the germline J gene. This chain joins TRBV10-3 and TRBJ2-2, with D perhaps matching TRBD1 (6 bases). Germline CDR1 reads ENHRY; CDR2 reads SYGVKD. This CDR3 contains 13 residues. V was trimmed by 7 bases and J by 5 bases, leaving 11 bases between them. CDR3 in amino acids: CAITGVGTGELFF. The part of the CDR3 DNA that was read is TGTGCCATCACAGGGGTCGGAACCGGGGAG.

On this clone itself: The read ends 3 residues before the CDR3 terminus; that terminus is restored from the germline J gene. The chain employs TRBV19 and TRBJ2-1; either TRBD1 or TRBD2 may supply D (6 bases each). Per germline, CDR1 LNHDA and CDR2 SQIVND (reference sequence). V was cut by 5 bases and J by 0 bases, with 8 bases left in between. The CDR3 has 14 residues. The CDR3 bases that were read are TGTGCCAGTAGTGGAGGGGGCTCCTACAATGAG. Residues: CASSGGGSYNE. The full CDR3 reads CASSGGGSYNEQFF.

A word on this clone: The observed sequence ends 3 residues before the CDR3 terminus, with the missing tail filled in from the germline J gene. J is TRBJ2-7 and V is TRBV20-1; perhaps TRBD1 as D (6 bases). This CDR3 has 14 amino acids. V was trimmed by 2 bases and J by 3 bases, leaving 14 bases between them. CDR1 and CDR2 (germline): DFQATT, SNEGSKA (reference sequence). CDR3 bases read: TGCAGTGCTAGAATGTACAGGGAAAGCTACGAG. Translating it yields CSARMYRESYE. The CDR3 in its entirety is CSARMYRESYEQYF.

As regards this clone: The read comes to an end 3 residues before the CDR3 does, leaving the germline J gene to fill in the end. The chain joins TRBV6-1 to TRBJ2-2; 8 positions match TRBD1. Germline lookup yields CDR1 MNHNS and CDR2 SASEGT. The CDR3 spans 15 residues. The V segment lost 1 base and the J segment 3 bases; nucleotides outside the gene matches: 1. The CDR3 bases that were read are TGTGCCAGCAGTGAAGGGACAGGGTACACCGGGGAG. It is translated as CASSEGTGYTGE. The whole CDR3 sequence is CASSEGTGYTGELFF.

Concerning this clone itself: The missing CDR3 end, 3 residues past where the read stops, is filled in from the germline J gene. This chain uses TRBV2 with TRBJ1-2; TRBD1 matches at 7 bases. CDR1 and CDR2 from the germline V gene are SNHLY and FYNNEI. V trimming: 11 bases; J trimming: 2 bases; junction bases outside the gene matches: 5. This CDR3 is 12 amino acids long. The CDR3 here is CAGKTGNYGYTF. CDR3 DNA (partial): TGTGCCGGAAAGACAGGGAACTATGGC.

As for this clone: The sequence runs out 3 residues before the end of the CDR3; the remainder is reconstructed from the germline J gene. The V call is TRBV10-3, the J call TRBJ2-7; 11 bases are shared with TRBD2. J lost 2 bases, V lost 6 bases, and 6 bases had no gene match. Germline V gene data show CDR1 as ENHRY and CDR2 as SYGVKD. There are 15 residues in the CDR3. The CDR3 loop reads CAIRGGTSGAYEQYF. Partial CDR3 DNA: TGTGCCATCAGGGGGGGGACTAGCGGAGCCTACGAG.

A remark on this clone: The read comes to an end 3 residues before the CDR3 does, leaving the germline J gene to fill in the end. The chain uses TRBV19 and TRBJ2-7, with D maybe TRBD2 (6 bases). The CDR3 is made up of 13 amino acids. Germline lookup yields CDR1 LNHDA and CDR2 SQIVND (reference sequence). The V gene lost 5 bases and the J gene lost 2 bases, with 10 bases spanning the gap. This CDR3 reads CASSPAGPYEQYF. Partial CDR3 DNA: TGTGCCAGTAGTCCAGCGGGTCCCTACGAG.

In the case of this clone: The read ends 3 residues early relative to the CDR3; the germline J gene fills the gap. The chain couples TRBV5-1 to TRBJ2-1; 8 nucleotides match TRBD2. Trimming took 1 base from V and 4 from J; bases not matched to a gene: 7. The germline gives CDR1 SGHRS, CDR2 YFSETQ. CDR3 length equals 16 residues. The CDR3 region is CASSLLRVAGYNEQFF. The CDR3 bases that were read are TGCGCCAGCAGCTTGTTGAGGGTAGCGGGATACAATGAG. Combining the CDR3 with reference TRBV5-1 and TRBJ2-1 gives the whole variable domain KAGVTQTPRYLIKTRGQQVTLSCSPISGHRSVSWYQQTPGQGLQFLFEYFSETQRNKGNFPGRFSGRQFSNSRSEMNVSTLELGDSALYLCASSLLRVAGYNEQFFGPGTRLTVL.

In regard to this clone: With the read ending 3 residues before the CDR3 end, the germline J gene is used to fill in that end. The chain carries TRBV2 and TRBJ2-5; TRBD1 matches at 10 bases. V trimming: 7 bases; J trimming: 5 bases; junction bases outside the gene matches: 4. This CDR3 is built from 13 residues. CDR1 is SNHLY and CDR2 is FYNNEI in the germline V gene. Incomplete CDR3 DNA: TGTGCCAGCAAGACAGGGGGCTCGGAGACC. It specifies CASKTGGSET. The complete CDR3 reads CASKTGGSETQYF.

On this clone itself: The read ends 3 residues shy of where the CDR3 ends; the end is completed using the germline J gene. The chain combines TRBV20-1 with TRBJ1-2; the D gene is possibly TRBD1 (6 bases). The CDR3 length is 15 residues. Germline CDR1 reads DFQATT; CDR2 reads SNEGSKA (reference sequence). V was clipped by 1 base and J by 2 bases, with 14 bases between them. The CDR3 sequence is CSARAPGAENYGYTF. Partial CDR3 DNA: TGCAGTGCTAGAGCCCCAGGGGCTGAGAACTATGGC.

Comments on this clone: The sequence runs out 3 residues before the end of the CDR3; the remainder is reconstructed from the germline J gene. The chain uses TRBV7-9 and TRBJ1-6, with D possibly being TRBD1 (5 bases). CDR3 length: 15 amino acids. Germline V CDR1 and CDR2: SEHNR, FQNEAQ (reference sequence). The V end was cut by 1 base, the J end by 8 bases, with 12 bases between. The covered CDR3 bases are TGTGCCAGCAGCTTAGGAACAGGTTATTATTCACCC. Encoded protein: CASSLGTGYYSP. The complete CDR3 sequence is CASSLGTGYYSPLHF.

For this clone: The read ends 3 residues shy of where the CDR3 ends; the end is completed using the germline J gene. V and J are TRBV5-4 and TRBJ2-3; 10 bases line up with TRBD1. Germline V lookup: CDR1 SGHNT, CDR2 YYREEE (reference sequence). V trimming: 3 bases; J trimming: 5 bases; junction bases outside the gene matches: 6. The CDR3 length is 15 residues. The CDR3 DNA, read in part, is TGTGCCAGCAGCTCTATGACAGGGGGCGGAGATACG. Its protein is CASSSMTGGGDT. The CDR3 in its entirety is CASSSMTGGGDTQYF.

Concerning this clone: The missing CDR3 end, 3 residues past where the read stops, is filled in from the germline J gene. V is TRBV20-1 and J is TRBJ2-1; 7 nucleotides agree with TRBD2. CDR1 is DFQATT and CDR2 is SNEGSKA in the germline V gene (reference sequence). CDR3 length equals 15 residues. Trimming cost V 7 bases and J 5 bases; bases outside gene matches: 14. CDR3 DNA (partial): TGCAGTGGGGGGGGTGCGGCAGCTCAAGACAATGAG. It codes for CSGGGAAAQDNE. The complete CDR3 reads CSGGGAAAQDNEQFF.

CDR3 DNA, as far as it was read: TGTGCCAGCAGTTTATTTGCCCGACCTCTCCCGGGACTAGAGAGAGATACG. It encodes CASSLFARPLPGLERDT. The entire CDR3 protein reads CASSLFARPLPGLERDTQYF. This chain uses TRBV28 with TRBJ2-3; 8 nucleotides agree with TRBD2. The CDR3 end lies 3 residues beyond the end of the read and is filled in from the germline J gene. The CDR3 runs to 20 residues. J was trimmed by 5 bases and V by 1 base; bases with no gene match: 20. The germline CDR1 and CDR2 sequences are MDHEN and SYDVKM.

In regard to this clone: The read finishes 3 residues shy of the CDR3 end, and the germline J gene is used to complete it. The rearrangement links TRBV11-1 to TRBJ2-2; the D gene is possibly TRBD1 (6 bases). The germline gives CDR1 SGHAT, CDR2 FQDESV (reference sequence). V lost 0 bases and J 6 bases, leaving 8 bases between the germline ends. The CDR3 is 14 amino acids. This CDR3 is CASSLAQGAGELFF. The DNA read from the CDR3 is TGTGCCAGCAGCTTAGCACAGGGAGCCGGGGAG.

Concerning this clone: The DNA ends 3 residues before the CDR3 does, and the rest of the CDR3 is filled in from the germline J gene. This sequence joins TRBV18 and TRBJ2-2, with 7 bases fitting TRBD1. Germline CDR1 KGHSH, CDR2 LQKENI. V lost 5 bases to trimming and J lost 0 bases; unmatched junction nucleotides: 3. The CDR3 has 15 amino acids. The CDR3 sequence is CASSEGQSNTGELFF. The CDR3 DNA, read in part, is TGTGCCAGCTCAGAGGGACAGTCGAACACCGGGGAG. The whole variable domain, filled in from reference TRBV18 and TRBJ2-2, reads NAGVMQNPRHLVRRRGQEARLRCSPMKGHSHVYWYRQLPEEGLKFMVYLQKENIIDESGMPKERFSAEFPKEGPSILRIQQVVRGDSAAYFCASSEGQSNTGELFFGEGSRLTVL.

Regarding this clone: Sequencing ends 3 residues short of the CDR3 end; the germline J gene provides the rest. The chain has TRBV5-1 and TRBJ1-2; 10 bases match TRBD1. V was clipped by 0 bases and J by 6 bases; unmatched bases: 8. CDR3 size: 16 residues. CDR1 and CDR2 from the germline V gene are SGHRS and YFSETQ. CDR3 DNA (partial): TGCGCCAGCAGCTTGGGGACAGGGGGAAACCTAAATGGC. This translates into CASSLGTGGNLNG. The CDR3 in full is CASSLGTGGNLNGYTF.

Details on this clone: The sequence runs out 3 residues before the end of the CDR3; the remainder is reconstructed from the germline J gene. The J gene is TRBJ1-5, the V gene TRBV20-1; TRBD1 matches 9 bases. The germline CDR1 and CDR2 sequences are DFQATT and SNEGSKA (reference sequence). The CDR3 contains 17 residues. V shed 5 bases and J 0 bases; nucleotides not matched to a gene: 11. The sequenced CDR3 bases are TGCAGTGCTTACCGGGACAGGGACCCTTATAGCAATCAGCCC. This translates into CSAYRDRDPYSNQP. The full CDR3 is CSAYRDRDPYSNQPQHF.

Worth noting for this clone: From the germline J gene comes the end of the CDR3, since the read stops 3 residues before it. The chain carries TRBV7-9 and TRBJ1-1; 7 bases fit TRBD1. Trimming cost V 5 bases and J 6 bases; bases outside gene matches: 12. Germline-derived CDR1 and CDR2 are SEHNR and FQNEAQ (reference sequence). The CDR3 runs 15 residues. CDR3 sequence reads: CASSQRQGPNPEAFF. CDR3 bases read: TGTGCCAGCAGCCAGCGACAGGGTCCCAACCCTGAA.

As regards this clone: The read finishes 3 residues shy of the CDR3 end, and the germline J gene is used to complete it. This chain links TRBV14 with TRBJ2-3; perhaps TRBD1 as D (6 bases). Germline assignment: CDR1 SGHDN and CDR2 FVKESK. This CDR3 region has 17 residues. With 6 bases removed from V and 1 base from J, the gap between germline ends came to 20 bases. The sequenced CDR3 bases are TGTGCCAGCAGTTCACTGCAGGGGTTGTTCGGCACAGATACG. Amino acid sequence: CASSSLQGLFGTDT. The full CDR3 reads CASSSLQGLFGTDTQYF.

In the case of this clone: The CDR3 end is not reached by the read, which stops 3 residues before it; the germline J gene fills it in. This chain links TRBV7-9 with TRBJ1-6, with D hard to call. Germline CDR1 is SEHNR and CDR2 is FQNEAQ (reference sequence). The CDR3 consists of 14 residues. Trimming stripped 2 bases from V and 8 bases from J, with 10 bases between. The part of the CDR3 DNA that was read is TGTGCCAGCAGCTTACCGCACAGAGATTCACCC. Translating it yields CASSLPHRDSP. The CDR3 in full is CASSLPHRDSPLHF.